This record concerns one T cell receptor (beta chain) sequence. The antigen remains undetermined. Researchers ran the PCR with 60 Vbeta and 13 Jbeta primers. The assay was immunoSEQ multiplex PCR, and TCRdb's table has in-frame clones only and misses some. In the table there are about 200,000 clones, 79% of which are singletons. The CDR3 runs to 16 residues. Trimming took off 1 base at V and 3 bases at J, with 12 bases between the two ends. Germline CDR1 is LGHNA and CDR2 is YNFKEQ. This specimen belongs to a study of cytomegalovirus exposure and HLA in healthy donors. Study conclusions and caveats: There were several of the most significant clusters that appeared linked to common viral pathogens in a later analysis.

The chain carries TRBV4-2 and TRBJ1-4; D may be TRBD1 (5 bases). Material: PBMCs. This receptor was identified in a man aged 45-65 years in good health and CMV-seronegative. CDR3 sequence: CASSQVTTGPNEKLFF. CDR3 coding DNA: TGTGCCAGCAGCCAAGTAACAACAGGACCTAATGAAAAACTGTTTTTT.